What follows are 2 T cell receptor beta chains derived from one specimen sequenced in a study of post-analysis software for immune sequencing data (dated by TCRdb to the mid-2010s). No antigen is known for these receptors. To prepare the library, PCR was applied. The data were produced on an Illumina HiSeq 2500. To reduce PCR and sequencing biases, unique molecular identifiers were incorporated into the TCR beta cDNA libraries. The raw public reads went through TCRdb reprocessing: fastp at Q25, MiXCR clone calling, in-frame beta chains kept. Entries that share a CDR3 protein sequence are merged under the most common genes and DNA. The sample table contains 700,000 to 900,000 distinct CDR3 sequences; only one count was recorded for under 60% of them. The leading ten clones occupy roughly 4.9% of the sample. Broad study findings and their caveats: Patients showed significantly higher frequencies than controls for a handful of TRBV segments, among them TRBV5-6, TRBV5-1 and TRBV20-1.

The source material was blood. The receptor source for this set is a girl aged 10 to 17 with multiple sclerosis.

In its sample, this clonotype was seen a few times. This chain joins TRBV20-1 and TRBJ2-1; 7 bases match TRBD2. CDR3 size: 13 residues. Germline-derived CDR1 and CDR2 are DFQATT and SNEGSKA (reference sequence). J lost 7 bases, V lost 3 bases, and 6 bases had no gene match. CDR3 sequence reads: CSARGRAVNEQFF. For the CDR3, the DNA is TGCAGTGCTAGGGGGAGGGCCGTTAATGAGCAGTTCTTC.

In its sample, this clonotype was seen a few times. The V and J genes are TRBV6-1 and TRBJ2-4, with D hard to call. The CDR3 consists of 13 residues. The germline CDR1 and CDR2 sequences are MNHNS and SASEGT. Trimming took 1 base from V and 5 from J, leaving 6 bases between them. The CDR3 region is CASSEGPQNIQYF. The CDR3 DNA sequence: TGTGCCAGCAGTGAAGGACCCCAAAACATTCAGTACTTC.